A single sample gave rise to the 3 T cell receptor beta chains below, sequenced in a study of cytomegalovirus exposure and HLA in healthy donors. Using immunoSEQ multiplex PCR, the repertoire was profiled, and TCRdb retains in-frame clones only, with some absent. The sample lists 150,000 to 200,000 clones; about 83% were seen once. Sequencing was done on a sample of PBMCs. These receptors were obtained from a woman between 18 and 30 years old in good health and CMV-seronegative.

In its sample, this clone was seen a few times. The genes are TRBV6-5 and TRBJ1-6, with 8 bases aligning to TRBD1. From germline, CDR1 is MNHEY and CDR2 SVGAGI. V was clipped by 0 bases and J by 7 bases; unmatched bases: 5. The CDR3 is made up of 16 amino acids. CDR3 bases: TGTGCCAGCAGTTACTCGAGGACAGGGACCAATTCACCCCTCCACTTT. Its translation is CASSYSRTGTNSPLHF.

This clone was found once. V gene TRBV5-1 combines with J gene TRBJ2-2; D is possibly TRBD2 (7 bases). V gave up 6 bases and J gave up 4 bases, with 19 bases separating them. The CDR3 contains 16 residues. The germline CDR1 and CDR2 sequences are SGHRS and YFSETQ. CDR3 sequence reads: CASTPRGGGGTGELFF. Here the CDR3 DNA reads TGCGCCAGCACTCCCCGGGGCGGGGGCGGCACCGGGGAGCTGTTTTTT.

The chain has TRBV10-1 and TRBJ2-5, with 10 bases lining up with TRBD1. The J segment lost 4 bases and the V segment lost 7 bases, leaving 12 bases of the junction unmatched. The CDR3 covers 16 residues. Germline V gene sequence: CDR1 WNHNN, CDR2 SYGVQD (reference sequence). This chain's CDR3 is CASINSGTGVLETQYF. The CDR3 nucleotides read TGCGCCAGCATCAATTCCGGGACAGGGGTTTTAGAGACCCAGTACTTC.